The rows below give T cell receptor beta chains drawn from one sample of a study of tumor-infiltrating lymphocytes in localized non-small cell lung cancer. This table comes from immunoSEQ multiplex PCR, and its TCRdb copy is limited to in-frame clones, with some not included. The sample holds about 15,000 clones; 65% to 80% are singletons and the top ten take about 6.4%. Sample: lung tumor tissue. Receptors were obtained from a human donor with non-small cell lung cancer. Each CDR3 is given with its conserved first and last residue. The order of the fields is V gene, clone size, J gene, CDR3 protein. A clone size is listed for some rows: how often the clone was seen (once, few, many), or a class if it is expanded.

TRBV27	.	TRBJ1-2	CASSLRRGSRGYTF
TRBV6-1	.	TRBJ1-1	CASSGTGLWGEAFF
TRBV7-2	.	TRBJ2-1	CASSLRDSSYNEQFF
TRBV29-1	.	TRBJ1-2	CSVDRGLRGYTF
TRBV4-3	.	TRBJ2-2	CASSQYTGNTGELFF
TRBV7-6	.	TRBJ2-1	CASSGHPGLAGESSYNEQFF
TRBV9	once	TRBJ2-1	CASSALAGGRIDNEQFF
TRBV7-2	.	TRBJ1-3	CASSTQDSYSGNTIYF
TRBV6-5	.	TRBJ1-2	CASRDPETGYGYTF
TRBV10-3	once	TRBJ1-2	CAIGQGANYGYTF
TRBV2	.	TRBJ2-5	CASKEGEEETQYF
TRBV9	.	TRBJ1-1	CASSVGLTENTEAFF
TRBV28	.	TRBJ2-2	CASRPPKQGSGELFF
TRBV30	.	TRBJ2-1	CAWRQGYYNEQFF
TRBV12-5	.	TRBJ1-1	CASGLPPTHTEAFF
TRBV29-1	.	TRBJ2-2	CSVGTGGTGELFF
TRBV7-2	.	TRBJ2-3	CASSETSGRTDTQYF
TRBV20-1	.	TRBJ2-7	CSAGPMGEQYF
TRBV6-5	.	TRBJ1-2	CASSSATGRNYGYTF
TRBV30	.	TRBJ1-2	CAWAPGPNYGYTF
TRBV6-1	.	TRBJ2-2	CASSEWDSSTGELFF
TRBV5-1	.	TRBJ2-3	CASSTTDTSPDTQYF
TRBV30	.	TRBJ1-3	CAWRGRASSGNTIYF
TRBV13	.	TRBJ2-1	CASSLDGYYNEQFF
TRBV4-3	once	TRBJ1-1	CASSPARGRITEAFF
TRBV5-6	.	TRBJ1-2	CASSSIAGTGFGYTF
TRBV5-1	.	TRBJ2-2	CASSVRTGYTGELFF
TRBV30	.	TRBJ1-1	CAWSPGMNTEAFF